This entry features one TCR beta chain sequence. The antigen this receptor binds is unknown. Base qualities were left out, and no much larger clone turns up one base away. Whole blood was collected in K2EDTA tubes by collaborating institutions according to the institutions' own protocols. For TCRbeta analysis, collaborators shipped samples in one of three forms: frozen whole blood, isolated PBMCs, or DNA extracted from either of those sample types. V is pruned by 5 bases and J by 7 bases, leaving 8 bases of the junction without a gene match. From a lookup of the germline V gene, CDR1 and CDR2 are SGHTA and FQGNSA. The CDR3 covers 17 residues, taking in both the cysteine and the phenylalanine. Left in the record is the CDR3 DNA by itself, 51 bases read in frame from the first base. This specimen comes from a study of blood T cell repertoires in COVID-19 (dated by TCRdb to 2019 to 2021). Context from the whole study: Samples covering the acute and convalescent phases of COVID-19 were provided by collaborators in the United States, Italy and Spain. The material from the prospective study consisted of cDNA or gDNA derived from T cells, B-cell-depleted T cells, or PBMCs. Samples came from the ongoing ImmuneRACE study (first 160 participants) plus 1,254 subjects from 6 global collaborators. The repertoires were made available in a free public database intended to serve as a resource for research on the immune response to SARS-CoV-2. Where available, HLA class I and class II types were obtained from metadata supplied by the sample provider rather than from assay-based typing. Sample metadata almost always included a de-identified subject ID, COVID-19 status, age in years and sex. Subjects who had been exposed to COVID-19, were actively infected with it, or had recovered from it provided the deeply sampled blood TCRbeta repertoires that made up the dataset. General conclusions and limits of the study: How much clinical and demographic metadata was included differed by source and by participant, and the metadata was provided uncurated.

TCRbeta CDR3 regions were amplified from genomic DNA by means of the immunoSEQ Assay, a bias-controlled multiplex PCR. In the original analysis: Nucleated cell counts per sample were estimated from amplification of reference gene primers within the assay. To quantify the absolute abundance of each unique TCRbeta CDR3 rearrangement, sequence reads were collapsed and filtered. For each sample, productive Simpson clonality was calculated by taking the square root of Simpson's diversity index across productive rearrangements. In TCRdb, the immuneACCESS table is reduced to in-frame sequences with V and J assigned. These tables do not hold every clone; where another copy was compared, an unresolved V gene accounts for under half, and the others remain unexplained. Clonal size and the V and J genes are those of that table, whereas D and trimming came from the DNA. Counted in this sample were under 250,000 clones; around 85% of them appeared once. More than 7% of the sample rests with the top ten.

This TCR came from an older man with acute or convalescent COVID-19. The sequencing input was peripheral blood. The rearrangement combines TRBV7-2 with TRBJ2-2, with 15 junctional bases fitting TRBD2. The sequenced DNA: TGTGCCAGCAGCCGGGGACTAGCGGGAGGAGGCGGCGGGGAGCTGTTTTTT. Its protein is CASSRGLAGGGGGELFF.